The 24 T cell receptor beta chains listed next were all sequenced from one sample in a study of T cells after yellow fever vaccination. TCRdb fed the 5' RACE reads into MiXCR, producing one record per CDR3 protein. The repertoire holds hundreds of thousands of distinct CDR3 sequences, with over 15% as singletons. The starting material was PBMCs, obtained 15 days after the yellow fever booster vaccination. The receptors were sampled from a man aged 30-40 years who received the YFV17D yellow fever vaccine.

This clonotype was observed a few times. V is TRBV6-6 and J is TRBJ2-2; TRBD1 is a possible D gene (5 bases). CDR1 MNHNY and CDR2 SVGAGI come from the germline V gene (reference sequence). The ends were cut back, 3 bases at V and 6 bases at J, with 8 bases in the middle. There are 13 residues in the CDR3. The CDR3 nucleotides read TGTGCCAGCAGTTATCAGGGCTCCGGGGAGCTGTTTTTT. Encoded protein: CASSYQGSGELFF.

The V and J genes are TRBV5-4 and TRBJ2-1; D possibly corresponds to TRBD1 (5 bases). CDR3 length: 16 amino acids. The V end was cut by 6 bases, the J end by 0 bases, with 16 bases between. Per germline, CDR1 SGHNT and CDR2 YYREEE (reference sequence). The CDR3: CASTHPGNPSYNEQFF. DNA of the CDR3: TGTGCCAGCACTCATCCAGGGAACCCCTCCTACAATGAGCAGTTCTTC.

This rearrangement joins TRBV6-1 to TRBJ2-5; weak D call: TRBD2 (6 bases). Per germline, CDR1 MNHNS and CDR2 SASEGT. Between the trimmed V and J ends, which lost 5 bases and 1 base, there was a span of 14 bases. The CDR3 totals 15 residues. CDR3 loop: CASSPGESAQETQYF. The CDR3 DNA follows: TGTGCCAGCAGTCCGGGGGAATCGGCCCAAGAGACCCAGTACTTC.

This clonotype has a handful of counts. The chain carries TRBV6-1 and TRBJ2-1; 8 nucleotides align to TRBD2. V dropped 3 bases and J dropped 4; count of bases not matched to a gene: 5. There are 15 residues in the CDR3. The germline gives CDR1 MNHNS, CDR2 SASEGT. The CDR3 DNA reads TGTGCCAGCAGTGATACGAGCGGGGGTTACAATGAGCAGTTCTTC. Amino acid sequence: CASSDTSGGYNEQFF.

This clonotype has more than one count but fewer than ten. The chain employs TRBV4-2 and TRBJ1-1, with D unresolved. The ends were cut back, 1 base at V and 8 bases at J, with 11 bases in the middle. CDR3 length equals 13 residues. Looked up from germline, CDR1 is LGHNA and CDR2 is YNFKEQ. The CDR3 here is CASSQALKEEAFF. The CDR3, as DNA: TGTGCCAGCAGCCAAGCTCTAAAAGAGGAAGCTTTCTTT.

The J gene is TRBJ2-5, the V gene TRBV7-2, with D hard to call. Trimming removed 4 bases at V and 3 bases at J, with 6 bases between. Germline CDR1 SGHTA, CDR2 FQGNSA. The length of the CDR3 is 12 residues. For the CDR3, the DNA is TGTGCCAGCAGCTCCCAAGAAGAGACCCAGTACTTC. It yields the protein CASSSQEETQYF.

This sequence joins TRBV20-1 and TRBJ1-1, with D tentatively TRBD1 (6 bases). Per germline, CDR1 DFQATT and CDR2 SNEGSKA (reference sequence). CDR3 length: 14 residues. V was shortened by 3 bases and J by 0 bases, with 11 bases between the two germline ends. CDR3 bases: TGCAGTGCTAGGCTCAGGGGTCTGAACACTGAAGCTTTCTTT. It translates to CSARLRGLNTEAFF.

Only a few counts were recorded for this clonotype. The chain carries TRBV20-1 and TRBJ2-7; TRBD2 aligns across 9 bases. Trimming removed 1 base from V and 1 base from J; junction bases left unmatched: 2. The CDR3 contains 14 residues. From germline, CDR1 is DFQATT and CDR2 SNEGSKA (reference sequence). CDR3 nucleotides: TGCAGTGCTAGAGGGACTAGCGCGTCCTACGAGCAGTACTTC. Translating it yields CSARGTSASYEQYF.

V usage is TRBV10-2 and J usage is TRBJ2-6; D is unresolved. The CDR3 totals 16 residues. V was cut by 3 bases and J by 0 bases, with 9 bases left in between. CDR1 and CDR2 (germline): WSHSY, SAAADI. Here the CDR3 DNA reads TGCGCCAGCAGTGACTTTCTAAACTCTGGGGCCAACGTCCTGACTTTC. Its translation: CASSDFLNSGANVLTF.

This clonotype occurred many times. V gene TRBV12-3 or TRBV12-4 combines with J gene TRBJ2-7; possibly TRBD2 for D (6 bases). The CDR3 runs to 14 residues. The V gene lost 3 bases and the J gene lost 3 bases, with 12 bases spanning the gap. This chain's CDR3 is CASSLGGSFYEQYF. CDR3 bases: TGTGCCAGCAGTTTGGGGGGATCCTTCTACGAGCAGTACTTC.

The chain is built from TRBV29-1 and TRBJ2-3; 7 nucleotides line up with TRBD1. CDR1 and CDR2 (germline): SQVTM, ANQGSEA. The J segment lost 4 bases and the V segment lost 2 bases, leaving 9 bases of the junction unmatched. This CDR3 is 15 amino acids long. CDR3 sequence: CSVESATGSPDTQYF. As DNA, the CDR3 is TGCAGCGTTGAATCGGCGACAGGGTCGCCAGATACGCAGTATTTT.

The table lists this clonotype with a few counts. In DNA form, the CDR3 reads TGTGCCAGCAGCCCAAGGGGTAATTCACCCCTCCACTTT. Protein: CASSPRGNSPLHF. The chain employs TRBV7-8 and TRBJ1-6; D perhaps matches TRBD1 (5 bases). Trimming pared 5 bases from V and 6 bases from J, leaving 8 bases between. Germline CDR1 reads SGHVS; CDR2 reads FQNEAQ. CDR3 length equals 13 residues. The full variable domain, its missing parts supplied by reference TRBV7-8 and TRBJ1-6, is GAGVSQSPRYKVAKRGQDVALRCDPISGHVSLFWYQQALGQGPEFLTYFQNEAQLDKSGLPSDRFFAERPEGSVSTLKIQRTQQEDSAVYLCASSPRGNSPLHFGNGTRLTVT.

The gene calls are TRBV2 and TRBJ2-5, with D perhaps given as TRBD1 or TRBD2 (5 bases each). V lost 1 base, J lost 1 base, and 7 bases lay in between. This CDR3 has 14 amino acids. From germline, CDR1 is SNHLY and CDR2 FYNNEI. Here the CDR3 reads CASSEVGTQETQYF. For the CDR3, the DNA is TGTGCCAGCAGTGAAGTTGGGACCCAAGAGACCCAGTACTTC.

The V call is TRBV24-1, the J call TRBJ1-1; D possibly corresponds to TRBD1 (5 bases). The CDR3 length is 13 residues. V was clipped by 7 bases and J by 5 bases, with 13 bases between them. CDR1 is KGHDR and CDR2 is SFDVKD in the germline V gene. The CDR3 nucleotides read TGTGCCACCAGCCGCCCCGGGGGGACTGAAGCTTTCTTT. This codes for CATSRPGGTEAFF.

J is TRBJ2-1 and V is TRBV10-3, with 11 bases that match TRBD1. The V gene end was trimmed by 6 bases and the J gene end by 5 bases; junction bases not matched to a gene: 3. The CDR3 has 14 residues. Germline-derived CDR1 and CDR2 are ENHRY and SYGVKD. The CDR3 coding sequence is TGTGCCATCAGCGGGGACAGGGGGAACAATGAGCAGTTCTTC. It translates to CAISGDRGNNEQFF.

The gene calls are TRBV20-1 and TRBJ2-3, with D unresolved. The germline V and J ends were trimmed by 0 bases and 2 bases, with 3 bases remaining between them. Germline lookup yields CDR1 DFQATT and CDR2 SNEGSKA (reference sequence). The CDR3 is 12 amino acids. Here the CDR3 reads CSARESTDTQYF. The CDR3 nucleotides are TGCAGTGCTAGAGAGTCCACAGATACGCAGTATTTT.

This clonotype was detected only a few times. V and J are TRBV7-2 and TRBJ2-1, with TRBD2 matching over 12 bases. The CDR3 runs to 15 residues. Losses at the gene ends were 5 bases for V and 4 bases for J; bases not matched to a gene: 3. Germline CDR1 reads SGHTA; CDR2 reads FQGNSA. Here the CDR3 DNA reads TGTGCCAGCAGCCGACTAGCGGGAGAGTACAATGAGCAGTTCTTC. Translated, it gives CASSRLAGEYNEQFF.

This clonotype was seen many times. The chain recombines TRBV29-1 with TRBJ2-5; a possible D gene is TRBD1 (5 bases). CDR1 SQVTM and CDR2 ANQGSEA come from the germline V gene. The CDR3 loop spans 12 amino acids. Trimming took off 6 bases at V and 4 bases at J, with 12 bases between the two ends. CDR3 in amino acids: CSVLRQLETQYF. CDR3 DNA: TGCAGCGTCCTCCGACAGTTAGAGACCCAGTACTTC.

This clonotype was recorded a few times. This chain uses TRBV28 with TRBJ2-5, with 9 positions matching TRBD1. CDR3 length equals 14 residues. The germline V gene has CDR1 MDHEN and CDR2 SYDVKM. J gave up 12 bases and V 5 bases, and 13 bases lay outside the gene matches. CDR3 sequence (DNA): TGTGCCAGCAGTCCTCCTCGGGGACAGGGAAGAGAGTACTTC. It yields the protein CASSPPRGQGREYF.

This clonotype was recorded a few times. The chain employs TRBV5-1 and TRBJ2-5; 7 positions agree with TRBD1. CDR1 and CDR2 (germline): SGHRS, YFSETQ. Unmatched junction bases numbered 5, after V lost 4 bases and J lost 2 bases. The CDR3 has 14 residues. The CDR3 reads CASSRGGGQETQYF. Written as DNA, the CDR3 is TGCGCCAGCAGCAGAGGGGGCGGTCAAGAGACCCAGTACTTC.

This clonotype has at least ten counts. V usage is TRBV3-1 and J usage is TRBJ2-1, with 7 positions matching TRBD2. The V gene's germline CDR1 is LGHDT and CDR2 YNNKEL (reference sequence). The CDR3 has 14 amino acids. V lost 5 bases and J lost 5; bases outside the gene matches: 6. CDR3 protein: CASSLGGGDNEQFF. Written as DNA, the CDR3 is TGTGCCAGCAGCTTGGGCGGGGGAGACAATGAGCAGTTCTTC.

V usage is TRBV5-1 and J usage is TRBJ2-3; 10 bases map to TRBD2. V lost 3 bases and J lost 0; bases outside the gene matches: 4. CDR3 length: 16 amino acids. Germline-derived CDR1 and CDR2 are SGHRS and YFSETQ. The CDR3 sequence: CASSSQTSGSTDTQYF. CDR3 nucleotide sequence: TGCGCCAGCAGCTCCCAGACTAGCGGGAGCACAGATACGCAGTATTTT.

The chain is built from TRBV7-2 and TRBJ2-7; 9 positions agree with TRBD2. Germline lookup yields CDR1 SGHTA and CDR2 FQGNSA. The CDR3 runs to 17 residues. Losses at the gene ends were 1 base for V and 2 bases for J; bases not matched to a gene: 9. The CDR3 DNA is TGTGCCAGCAGCTTAGGGGTCCAAGCGGGAGGAGCCTACGAGCAGTACTTC. This translates into CASSLGVQAGGAYEQYF.

This clonotype has only a few counts. V gene TRBV7-2 combines with J gene TRBJ2-7; D may be TRBD2 (5 bases). The germline V and J ends were trimmed by 4 bases and 4 bases, with 14 bases remaining between them. The CDR3 spans 14 residues. Per the germline V gene, CDR1 is SGHTA and CDR2 is FQGNSA. The CDR3 DNA reads as TGTGCCAGCAGCTCCGGGATTAATAGTTACGAGCAGTACTTC. Protein sequence: CASSSGINSYEQYF.